The 14 T cell receptor beta chains listed next were all sequenced from one sample in a study of prognosis after radiotherapy for stage I lung cancer. Two-round multiplex PCR, the amplification method, yielded TCR beta CDR3 from genomic DNA. Every TRBV and TRBJ gene had its own specific primer in first-round PCR. TCRdb passed the multiplex PCR reads through MiXCR, listing each CDR3 protein once. This sample has tens of thousands of distinct CDR3 sequences; around 41% occur once, and the top ten carry about 31%. The source material was PBMCs, sampled before or after stereotactic body radiation therapy (not recorded which). The receptors here all came from a donor aged 50 or older with non-small cell lung cancer.

This clonotype was observed a few times. A far larger clone is a single base away, which makes a read error likely. The rearrangement uses TRBV6-9 and TRBJ1-5; D gene uncertain. This CDR3 is 13 amino acids long. Per the germline V gene, CDR1 is MNHGY and CDR2 is SVAAGI. Trimming took off 3 bases at V and 3 bases at J, with 6 bases between the two ends. The chain's CDR3 is CASSYRVNQPQHF. CDR3 in DNA: TGTGCCAGCAGTTACCGGGTCAATCAGCCCCAGCATTTT.

In this sample, this clonotype turned up many times. The chain combines TRBV19 with TRBJ1-1; the D is unclear. Germline V gene sequence: CDR1 LNHDA, CDR2 SQIVND (reference sequence). Trimming cost V 4 bases and J 0 bases, with 15 bases left between them. The CDR3 consists of 16 residues. CDR3 coding DNA: TGTGCCAGTAGTAGAAATCCGTTACTCATGAACACTGAAGCTTTCTTT. It is translated as CASSRNPLLMNTEAFF.

On this clonotype: Given a much more abundant clone one base away, this may be a read error. The genes are TRBV7-8 and TRBJ2-3; TRBD2 matches at 11 bases. CDR1 is SGHVS and CDR2 is FQNEAQ in the germline V gene. CDR3 length: 14 amino acids. This CDR3 reads CDSSTGTSGYTQYF. CDR3 coding DNA: TGTGACAGCAGCACCGGGACTAGCGGATATACGCAGTATTTT.

This clonotype was seen many times. The CDR3 region is CASSLWSSTDTQYF. The CDR3 bases are TGCGCCAGCAGCTTGTGGTCCAGCACAGATACGCAGTATTTT. The V and J genes are TRBV5-1 and TRBJ2-3; unclear D gene. Trimming removed 1 base from V and 0 bases from J, with 6 bases in between. CDR1 is SGHRS, CDR2 YFSETQ, per germline. The length of the CDR3 is 14 residues.

This chain connects TRBV5-1 to TRBJ1-3, with D possibly matching TRBD1 (5 bases). Germline CDR1 is SGHRS and CDR2 is YFSETQ. The CDR3 is made up of 15 amino acids. The V gene lost 0 bases and the J gene lost 4 bases, with 11 bases spanning the gap. Here the CDR3 DNA reads TGCGCCAGCAGCTTGGCCCGGACACCCGGAAACACCATATATTTT. It specifies CASSLARTPGNTIYF. The full variable domain, with the rest looked up from reference TRBV5-1 and TRBJ1-3, is KAGVTQTPRYLIKTRGQQVTLSCSPISGHRSVSWYQQTPGQGLQFLFEYFSETQRNKGNFPGRFSGRQFSNSRSEMNVSTLELGDSALYLCASSLARTPGNTIYFGEGSWLTVV.

The V and J genes are TRBV6-2 or TRBV6-3 and TRBJ1-4; tentative D call: TRBD1 (5 bases). The germline V and J ends were trimmed by 4 bases and 6 bases, with 6 bases remaining between them. The length of the CDR3 is 12 residues. CDR1 is MNHEY, CDR2 SVGEGT, per germline. DNA for the CDR3: TGTGCCAGCAGTTGGGGGGATGAAAAACTGTTTTTT. Encoded protein: CASSWGDEKLFF.

Relative to its sample, this clonotype is medium-sized (0.01 to 0.1%). The chain links TRBV11-2 to TRBJ2-1; D gene uncertain. The V end lost 3 bases, the J end lost 4 bases, and 4 bases lay between the germline ends. CDR3 length equals 12 residues. CDR1 is SGHAT and CDR2 is FQNNGV in the germline V gene. Written as DNA, the CDR3 is TGTGCCAGCAGCTTGGGTTACAATGAGCAGTTCTTC. Translated, it gives CASSLGYNEQFF.

This clonotype was picked up many times. The chain has TRBV7-2 and TRBJ2-7; 7 bases match TRBD1. The CDR3 extends over 14 amino acids. V gave up 1 base and J gave up 4 bases; unmatched junction bases: 4. Germline CDR1 SGHTA, CDR2 FQGNSA. CDR3 in DNA: TGTGCCAGCAGCTTAGGACAGGGTACGTACGAGCAGTACTTC. Its translation: CASSLGQGTYEQYF.

This clonotype was observed many times. The chain links TRBV27 to TRBJ1-2, with unresolved D. The germline V and J ends were trimmed by 8 bases and 4 bases, with 11 bases remaining between them. CDR1 and CDR2 from the germline V gene are MNHEY and SMNVEV (reference sequence). The CDR3 totals 12 residues. The CDR3 nucleotides read TGTGCCAGCGGATCTAACCTCTATGGCTACACCTTC. It specifies CASGSNLYGYTF.

On this clonotype itself: The junction departs from germline at one end; a sequencing error may be responsible. The chain has TRBV20-1 and TRBJ2-2; D may correspond to TRBD1 or TRBD2 (5 bases each). The CDR3 has 15 amino acids. The germline CDR1 and CDR2 sequences are DFQATT and SNEGSKA (reference sequence). Here the CDR3 DNA reads TGCAGTGCTAGTAGACAGCGACTCGACACCGGGGAGCCGTTTTTT. The encoded protein is CSASRQRLDTGEPFF.

Of note for this clonotype: One end of the junction varies from germline; a read error may be responsible. The gene calls are TRBV6-1 and TRBJ2-2, with TRBD2 matching over 11 bases. Germline V gives CDR1 MNHNS, CDR2 SASEGT. CDR3 length: 19 amino acids. The CDR3 sequence: CASSRRLAGMWGVTVELFF. The CDR3 nucleotides are TGTGCCAGCAGTCGTCGACTAGCGGGAATGTGGGGGGTAACCGTGGAGCTGTTTTTT.

This clonotype was recorded many times. The chain combines TRBV11-2 with TRBJ1-1; no clear D gene. Trimming took 2 bases from V and 5 from J, leaving 6 bases between them. The germline V gene encodes CDR1 SGHAT and CDR2 FQNNGV. The CDR3 covers 12 residues. Here the CDR3 DNA reads TGTGCCAGCAGCTTATGGGATACTGAAGCTTTCTTT. Its translation: CASSLWDTEAFF.

The chain is built from TRBV5-1 and TRBJ2-7, with D tentatively TRBD1 (6 bases). The V end was cut by 4 bases, the J end by 3 bases, with 17 bases between. This CDR3 has 15 residues. In germline, CDR1 is SGHRS, CDR2 YFSETQ. In nucleotides, the CDR3 is TGCGCCAGCAGCGAAACCGGGACATGGAACTACGAGCAGTACTTC. Its translation: CASSETGTWNYEQYF.

The table lists this clonotype with many counts. This chain uses TRBV6-1 with TRBJ2-3, with D unresolved. CDR1 and CDR2 (germline): MNHNS, SASEGT. The CDR3 extends over 12 amino acids. V gave up 5 bases and J gave up 4 bases, with 7 bases separating them. The CDR3 DNA reads as TGTGCCAGCAGTCCGGAGTCAGATACGCAGTATTTT. This translates into CASSPESDTQYF.